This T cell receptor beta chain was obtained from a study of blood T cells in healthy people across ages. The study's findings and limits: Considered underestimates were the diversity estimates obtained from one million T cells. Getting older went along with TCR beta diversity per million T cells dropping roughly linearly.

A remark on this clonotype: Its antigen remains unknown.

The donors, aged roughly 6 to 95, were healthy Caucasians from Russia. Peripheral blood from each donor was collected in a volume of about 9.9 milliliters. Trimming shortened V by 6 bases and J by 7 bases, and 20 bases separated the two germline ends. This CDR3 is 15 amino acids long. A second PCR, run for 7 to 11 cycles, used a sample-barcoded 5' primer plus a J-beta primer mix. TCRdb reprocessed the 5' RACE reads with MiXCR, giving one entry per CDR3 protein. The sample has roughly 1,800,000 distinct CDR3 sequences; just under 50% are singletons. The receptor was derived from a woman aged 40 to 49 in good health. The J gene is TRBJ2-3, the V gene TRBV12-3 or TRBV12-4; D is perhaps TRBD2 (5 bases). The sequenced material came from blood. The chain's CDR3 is CASSKQSLAPYTQYF. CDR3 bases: TGTGCCAGCAGCAAACAGTCCCTAGCTCCGTATACGCAGTATTTT.